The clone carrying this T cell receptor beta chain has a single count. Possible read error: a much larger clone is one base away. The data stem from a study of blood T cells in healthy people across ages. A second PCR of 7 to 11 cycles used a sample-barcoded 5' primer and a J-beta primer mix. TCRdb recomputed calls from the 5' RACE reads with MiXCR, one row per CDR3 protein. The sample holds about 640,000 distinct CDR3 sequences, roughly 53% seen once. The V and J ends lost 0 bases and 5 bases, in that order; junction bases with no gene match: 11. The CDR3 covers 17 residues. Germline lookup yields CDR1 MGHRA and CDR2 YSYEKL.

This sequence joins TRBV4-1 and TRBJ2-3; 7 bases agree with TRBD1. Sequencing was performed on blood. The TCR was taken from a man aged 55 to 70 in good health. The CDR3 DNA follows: TGCGCCAGCAGCCAAGATAGGAACAGGGGTGAGGTAGATACGCAGTATTTT. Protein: CASSQDRNRGEVDTQYF.